This TCR beta chain was sequenced for a study of T-cell reconstitution after alpha-beta-depleted transplantation in children. The CDR3 extends over 13 amino acids. V shed 2 bases, J shed 9 bases, and the junction held 5 bases outside the gene matches. Germline lookup yields CDR1 MNHEY and CDR2 SVGAGI. Unique molecular identifiers featured in how the TCRbeta library was prepared. TCRdb reanalysed the PCR reads using MiXCR and keeps one entry per CDR3 protein. The sample has 600,000 or so distinct CDR3 sequences, about 21% seen once. To note about this clonotype: The antigen is undetermined.

Study findings and constraints: The authors attributed T-cell counts and diversity one year after transplant mostly to newly produced T cells. At around two months after transplant, the alpha-beta T cells were reportedly derived from several hundred expanded clones that came from non-depleted graft cells.

This TCR derives from a boy under three years old who had a stem cell transplant for acute myeloid leukemia, so the T cells may come from the graft donor. The sequencing here drew on PBMCs, mostly from graft donor cells, taken 360 days after TCRalphabeta/CD19-depleted stem cell transplant. The chain has TRBV6-5 and TRBJ1-1; TRBD1 matches at 8 bases. The CDR3, as DNA: TGTGCCAGCAGTTACGGGGGACAGGCCCAAGCTTTCTTT. It translates to CASSYGGQAQAFF.